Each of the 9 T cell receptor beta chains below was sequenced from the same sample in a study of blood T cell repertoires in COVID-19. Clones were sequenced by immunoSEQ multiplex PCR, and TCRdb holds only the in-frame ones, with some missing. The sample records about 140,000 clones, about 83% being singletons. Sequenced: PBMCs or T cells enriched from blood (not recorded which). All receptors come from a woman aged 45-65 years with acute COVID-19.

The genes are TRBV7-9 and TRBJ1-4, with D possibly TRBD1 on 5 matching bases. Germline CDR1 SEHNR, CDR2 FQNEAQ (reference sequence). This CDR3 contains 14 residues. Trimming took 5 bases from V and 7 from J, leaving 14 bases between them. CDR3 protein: CASSLPGLGEKLFF. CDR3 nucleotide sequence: TGTGCCAGCAGCCTACCAGGGCTTGGTGAAAAACTGTTTTTT.

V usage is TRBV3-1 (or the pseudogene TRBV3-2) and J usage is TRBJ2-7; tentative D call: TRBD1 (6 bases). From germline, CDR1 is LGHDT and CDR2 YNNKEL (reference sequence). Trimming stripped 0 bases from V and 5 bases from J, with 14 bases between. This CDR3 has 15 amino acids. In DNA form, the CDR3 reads TGTGCCAGCAGCCAAGACAGGGGTAGCGCCAACGAGCAGTACTTC. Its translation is CASSQDRGSANEQYF.

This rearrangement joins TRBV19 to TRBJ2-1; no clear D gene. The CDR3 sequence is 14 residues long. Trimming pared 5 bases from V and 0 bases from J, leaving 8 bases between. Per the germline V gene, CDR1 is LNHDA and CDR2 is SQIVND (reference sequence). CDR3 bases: TGTGCCAGTAGTCGCCGGAGCTCCTACAATGAGCAGTTCTTC. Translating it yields CASSRRSSYNEQFF.

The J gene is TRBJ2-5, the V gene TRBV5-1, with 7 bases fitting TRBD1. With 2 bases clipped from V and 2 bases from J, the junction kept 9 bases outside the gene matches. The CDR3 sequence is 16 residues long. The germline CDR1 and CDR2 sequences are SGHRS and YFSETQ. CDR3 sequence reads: CASSLAAGTDQETQYF. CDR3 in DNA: TGCGCCAGCAGCTTAGCGGCCGGGACAGATCAAGAGACCCAGTACTTC.

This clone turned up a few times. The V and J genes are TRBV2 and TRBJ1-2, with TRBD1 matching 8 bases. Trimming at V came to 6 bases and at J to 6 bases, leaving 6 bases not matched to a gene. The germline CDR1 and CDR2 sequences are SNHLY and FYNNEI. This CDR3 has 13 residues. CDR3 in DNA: TGTGCCAGCAGATCGGACAGGGAGAATGGCTACACCTTC. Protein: CASRSDRENGYTF.

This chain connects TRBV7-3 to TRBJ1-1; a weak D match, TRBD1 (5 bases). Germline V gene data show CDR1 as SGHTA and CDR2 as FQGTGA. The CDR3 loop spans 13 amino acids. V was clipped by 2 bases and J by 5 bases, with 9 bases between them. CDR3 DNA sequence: TGTGCCAGCAGCTTAGACAGCCGGACTGAAGCTTTCTTT. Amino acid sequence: CASSLDSRTEAFF.

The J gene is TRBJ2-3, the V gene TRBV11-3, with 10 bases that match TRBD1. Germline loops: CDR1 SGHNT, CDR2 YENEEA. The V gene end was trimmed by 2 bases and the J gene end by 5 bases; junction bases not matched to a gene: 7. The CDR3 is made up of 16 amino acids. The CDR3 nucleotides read TGTGCCAGCAGCTTATCGGGACAGGGGAAGAAAGATACGCAGTATTTT. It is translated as CASSLSGQGKKDTQYF.

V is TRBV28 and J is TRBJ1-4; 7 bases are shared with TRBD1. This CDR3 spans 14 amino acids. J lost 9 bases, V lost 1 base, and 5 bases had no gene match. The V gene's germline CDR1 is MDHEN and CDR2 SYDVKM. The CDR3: CASSLLGRGKKLFF. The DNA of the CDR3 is TGTGCCAGCAGTTTATTGGGCAGGGGGAAAAAACTGTTTTTT.

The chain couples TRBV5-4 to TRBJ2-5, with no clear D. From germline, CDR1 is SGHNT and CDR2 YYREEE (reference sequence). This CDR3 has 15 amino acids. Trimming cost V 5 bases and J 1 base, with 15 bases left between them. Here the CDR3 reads CASRPYGDSQETQYF. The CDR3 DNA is TGTGCCAGCAGACCGTACGGAGATAGCCAAGAGACCCAGTACTTC.